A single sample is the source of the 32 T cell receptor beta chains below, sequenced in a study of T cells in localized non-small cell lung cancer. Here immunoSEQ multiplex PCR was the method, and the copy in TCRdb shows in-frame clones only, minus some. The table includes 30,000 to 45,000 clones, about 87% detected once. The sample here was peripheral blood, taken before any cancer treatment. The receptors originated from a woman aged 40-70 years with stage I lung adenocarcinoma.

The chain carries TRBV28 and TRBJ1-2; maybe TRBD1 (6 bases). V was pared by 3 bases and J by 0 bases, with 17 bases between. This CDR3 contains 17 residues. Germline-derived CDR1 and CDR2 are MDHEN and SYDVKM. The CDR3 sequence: CASSFPPGQTTNYGYTF. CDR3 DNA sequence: TGTGCCAGCAGTTTCCCTCCCGGACAGACTACTAACTATGGCTACACCTTC.

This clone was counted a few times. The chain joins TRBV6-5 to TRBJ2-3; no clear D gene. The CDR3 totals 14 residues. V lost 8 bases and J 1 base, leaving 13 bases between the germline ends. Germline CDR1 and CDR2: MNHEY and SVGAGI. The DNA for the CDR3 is TGTGCCAGCGGGCGAGAAACTGGCACAGATACGCAGTATTTT. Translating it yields CASGRETGTDTQYF.

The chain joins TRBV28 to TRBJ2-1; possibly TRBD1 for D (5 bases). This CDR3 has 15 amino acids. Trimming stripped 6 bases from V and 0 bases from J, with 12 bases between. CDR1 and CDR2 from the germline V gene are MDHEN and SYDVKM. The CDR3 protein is CASSNTGFSYNEQFF. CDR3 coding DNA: TGTGCCAGCAGCAACACAGGTTTCTCCTACAATGAGCAGTTCTTC.

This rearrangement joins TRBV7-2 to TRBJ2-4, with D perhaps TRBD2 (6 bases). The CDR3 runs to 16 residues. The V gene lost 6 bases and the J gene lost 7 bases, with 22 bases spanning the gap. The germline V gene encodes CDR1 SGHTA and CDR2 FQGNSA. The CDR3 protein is CASRASLAPRNNIQYF. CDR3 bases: TGTGCCAGCAGGGCCTCTCTAGCGCCACGAAATAACATTCAGTACTTC.

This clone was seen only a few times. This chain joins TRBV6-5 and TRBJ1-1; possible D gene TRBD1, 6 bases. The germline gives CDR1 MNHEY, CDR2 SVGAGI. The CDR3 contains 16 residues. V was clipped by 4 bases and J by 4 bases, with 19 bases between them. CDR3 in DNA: TGTGCCAGCAGTTCGATCAGGGGAAGGGGAGGCACTGAAGCTTTCTTT. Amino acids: CASSSIRGRGGTEAFF.

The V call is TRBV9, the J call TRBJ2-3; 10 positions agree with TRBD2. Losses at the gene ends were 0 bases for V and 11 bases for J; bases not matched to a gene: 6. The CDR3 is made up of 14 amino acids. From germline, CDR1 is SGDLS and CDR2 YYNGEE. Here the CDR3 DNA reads TGTGCCAGCAGCGTAGTCTCCGGGACTAGCGTGCAGTATTTT. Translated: CASSVVSGTSVQYF.

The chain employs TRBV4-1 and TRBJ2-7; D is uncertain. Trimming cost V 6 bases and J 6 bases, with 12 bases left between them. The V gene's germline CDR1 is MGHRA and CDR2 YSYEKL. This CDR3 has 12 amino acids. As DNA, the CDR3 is TGCGCCAGCAGTCGGACCGGCTCCGAGCAGTACTTC. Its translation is CASSRTGSEQYF.

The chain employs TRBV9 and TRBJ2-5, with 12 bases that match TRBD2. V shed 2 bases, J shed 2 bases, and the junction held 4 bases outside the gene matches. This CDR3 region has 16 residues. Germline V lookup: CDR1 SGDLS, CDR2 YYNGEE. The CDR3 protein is CASSVFLAGGQETQYF. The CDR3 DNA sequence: TGTGCCAGCAGCGTTTTTCTAGCGGGAGGGCAAGAGACCCAGTACTTC.

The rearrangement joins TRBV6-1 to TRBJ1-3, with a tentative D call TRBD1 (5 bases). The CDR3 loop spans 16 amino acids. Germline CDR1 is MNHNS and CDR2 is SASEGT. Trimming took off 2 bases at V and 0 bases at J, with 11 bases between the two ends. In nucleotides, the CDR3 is TGTGCCAGCAGTGAAAGGGGACGGAACTCTGGAAACACCATATATTTT. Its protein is CASSERGRNSGNTIYF.

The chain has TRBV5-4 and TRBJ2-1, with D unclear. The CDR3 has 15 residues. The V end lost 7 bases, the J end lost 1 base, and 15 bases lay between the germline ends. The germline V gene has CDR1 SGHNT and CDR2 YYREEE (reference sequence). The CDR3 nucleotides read TGTGCCAGCGGATCAGAAAGAGTTTCCTACAATGAGCAGTTCTTC. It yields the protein CASGSERVSYNEQFF.

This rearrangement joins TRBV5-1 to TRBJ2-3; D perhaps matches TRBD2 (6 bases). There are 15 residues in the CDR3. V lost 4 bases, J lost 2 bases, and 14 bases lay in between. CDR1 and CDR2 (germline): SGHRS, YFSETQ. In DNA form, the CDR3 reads TGCGCCAGCAGCGATGGAACTAGCTTCACAGATACGCAGTATTTT. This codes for CASSDGTSFTDTQYF. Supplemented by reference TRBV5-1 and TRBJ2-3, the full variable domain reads KAGVTQTPRYLIKTRGQQVTLSCSPISGHRSVSWYQQTPGQGLQFLFEYFSETQRNKGNFPGRFSGRQFSNSRSEMNVSTLELGDSALYLCASSDGTSFTDTQYFGPGTRLTVL.

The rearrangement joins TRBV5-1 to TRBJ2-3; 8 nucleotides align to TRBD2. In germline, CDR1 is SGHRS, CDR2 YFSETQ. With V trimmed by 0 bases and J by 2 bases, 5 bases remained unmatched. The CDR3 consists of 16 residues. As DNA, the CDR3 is TGCGCCAGCAGCTTGGGGCTAGCGGGCCCCACAGATACGCAGTATTTT. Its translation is CASSLGLAGPTDTQYF.

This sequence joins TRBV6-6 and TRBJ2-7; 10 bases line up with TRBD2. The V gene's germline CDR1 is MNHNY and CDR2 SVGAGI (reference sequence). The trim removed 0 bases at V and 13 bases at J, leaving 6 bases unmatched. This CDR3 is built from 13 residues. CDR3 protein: CASSYSMGLASYF. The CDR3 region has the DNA TGTGCCAGCAGTTACTCGATGGGACTAGCGTCTTACTTC.

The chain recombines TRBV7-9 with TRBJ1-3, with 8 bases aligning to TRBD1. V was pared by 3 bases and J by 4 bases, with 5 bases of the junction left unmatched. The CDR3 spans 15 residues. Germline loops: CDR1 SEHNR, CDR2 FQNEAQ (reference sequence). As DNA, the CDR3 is TGTGCCAGCAGCTTCCTGACAGGGGAGGGAAACACCATATATTTT. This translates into CASSFLTGEGNTIYF.

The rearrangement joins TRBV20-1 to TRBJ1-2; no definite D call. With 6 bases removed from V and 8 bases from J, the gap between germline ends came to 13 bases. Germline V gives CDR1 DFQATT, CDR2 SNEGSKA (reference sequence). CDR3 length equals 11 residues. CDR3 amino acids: CSAPFFGGYTF. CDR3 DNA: TGCAGTGCGCCCTTTTTTGGCGGCTACACCTTC.

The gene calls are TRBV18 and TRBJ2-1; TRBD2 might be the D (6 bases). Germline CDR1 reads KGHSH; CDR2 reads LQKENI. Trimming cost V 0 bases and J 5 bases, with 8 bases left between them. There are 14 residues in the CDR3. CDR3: CASSPPPGDNEQFF. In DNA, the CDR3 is TGTGCCAGCTCACCACCGCCGGGGGACAATGAGCAGTTCTTC.

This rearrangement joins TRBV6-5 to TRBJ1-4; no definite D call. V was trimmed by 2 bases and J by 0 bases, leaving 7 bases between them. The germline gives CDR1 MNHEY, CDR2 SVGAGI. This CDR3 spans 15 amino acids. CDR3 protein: CASSYGPATNEKLFF. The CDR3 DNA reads TGTGCCAGCAGTTACGGTCCGGCAACTAATGAAAAACTGTTTTTT.

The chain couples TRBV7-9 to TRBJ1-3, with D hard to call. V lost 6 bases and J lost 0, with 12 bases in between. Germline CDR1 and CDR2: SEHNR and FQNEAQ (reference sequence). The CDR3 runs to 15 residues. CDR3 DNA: TGTGCCAGCAGACCTACTAGCTACTCTGGAAACACCATATATTTT. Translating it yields CASRPTSYSGNTIYF.

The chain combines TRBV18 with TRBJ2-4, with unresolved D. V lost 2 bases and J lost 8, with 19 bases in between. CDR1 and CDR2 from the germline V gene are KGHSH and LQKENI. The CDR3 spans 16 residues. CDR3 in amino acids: CASSPGSKGRWDIQYF. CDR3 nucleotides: TGTGCCAGCTCACCAGGGTCTAAGGGCCGGTGGGACATTCAGTACTTC.

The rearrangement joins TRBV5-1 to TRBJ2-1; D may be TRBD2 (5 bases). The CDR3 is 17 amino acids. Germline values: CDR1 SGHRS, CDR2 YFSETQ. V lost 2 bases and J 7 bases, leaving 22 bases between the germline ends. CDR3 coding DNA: TGCGCCAGCAGCTTAGGCGGAGGCGGGCTGGGGAAAAATGAGCAGTTCTTC. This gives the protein CASSLGGGGLGKNEQFF.

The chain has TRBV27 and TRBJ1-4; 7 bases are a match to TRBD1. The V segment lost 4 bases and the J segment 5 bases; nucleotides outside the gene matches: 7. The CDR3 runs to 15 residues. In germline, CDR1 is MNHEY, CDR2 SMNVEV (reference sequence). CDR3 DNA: TGTGCCAGCAGTTGGCAGGGGGACATCAATGAAAAACTGTTTTTT. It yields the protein CASSWQGDINEKLFF.

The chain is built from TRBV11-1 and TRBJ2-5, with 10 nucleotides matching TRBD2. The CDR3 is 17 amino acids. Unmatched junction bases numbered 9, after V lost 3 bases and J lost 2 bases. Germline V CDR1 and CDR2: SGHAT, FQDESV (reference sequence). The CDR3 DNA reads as TGTGCCAGCAGCTTTGGGCTAGCGGGAGAATCTCAAGAGACCCAGTACTTC. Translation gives CASSFGLAGESQETQYF.

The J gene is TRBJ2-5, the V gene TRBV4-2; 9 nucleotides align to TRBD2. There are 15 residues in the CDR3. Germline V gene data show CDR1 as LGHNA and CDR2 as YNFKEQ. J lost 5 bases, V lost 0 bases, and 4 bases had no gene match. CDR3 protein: CASSQDGGRVETQYF. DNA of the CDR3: TGTGCCAGCAGCCAAGACGGCGGGAGGGTTGAGACCCAGTACTTC.

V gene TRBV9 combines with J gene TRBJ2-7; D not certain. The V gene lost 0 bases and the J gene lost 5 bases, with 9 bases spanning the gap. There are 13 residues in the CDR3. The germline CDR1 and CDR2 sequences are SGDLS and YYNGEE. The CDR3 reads CASSVETGNEQYF. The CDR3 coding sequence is TGTGCCAGCAGCGTAGAGACGGGCAACGAGCAGTACTTC.

The DNA of the CDR3 is TGCGCCAGCAGTCAATCGCCCCCTTCGACAGGGAATTCCCCCTTTTGCAATCAGCCCCAGCATTTT. Protein sequence: CASSQSPPSTGNSPFCNQPQHF. J is TRBJ1-5 and V is TRBV23-1, with 7 bases identical to TRBD1. TRBV23-1 is flagged as an ORF with uncertain function. The CDR3 has 22 residues. J gave up 2 bases and V 0 bases, and 22 bases lay outside the gene matches.

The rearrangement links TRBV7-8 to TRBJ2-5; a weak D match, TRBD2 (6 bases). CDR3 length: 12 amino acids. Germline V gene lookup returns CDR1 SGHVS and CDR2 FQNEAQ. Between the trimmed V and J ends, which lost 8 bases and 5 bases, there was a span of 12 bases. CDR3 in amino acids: CASGTALETQYF. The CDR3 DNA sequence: TGTGCCAGCGGGACTGCCTTGGAGACCCAGTACTTC.

The CDR3 here is CASSEGQDYYGYTF. The CDR3 coding sequence is TGTGCCAGCAGTGAAGGACAGGATTACTATGGCTACACCTTC. The chain joins TRBV2 to TRBJ1-2; possible D gene TRBD1, 6 bases. The CDR3 totals 14 residues. The germline V gene has CDR1 SNHLY and CDR2 FYNNEI. V dropped 1 base and J dropped 3 bases, with 9 bases sitting between them. The variable domain in full, with the rest retrieved from reference TRBV2 and TRBJ1-2, is EPEVTQTPSHQVTQMGQEVILRCVPISNHLYFYWYRQILGQKVEFLVSFYNNEISEKSEIFDDQFSVERPDGSNFTLKIRSTKLEDSAMYFCASSEGQDYYGYTFGSGTRLTVV.

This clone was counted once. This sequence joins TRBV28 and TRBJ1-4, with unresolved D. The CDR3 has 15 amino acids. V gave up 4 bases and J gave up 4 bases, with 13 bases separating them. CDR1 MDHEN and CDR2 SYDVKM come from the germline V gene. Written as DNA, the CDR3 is TGTGCCAGCAGTTCCCACAGAGGAAGTAATGAAAAACTGTTTTTT. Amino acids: CASSSHRGSNEKLFF.

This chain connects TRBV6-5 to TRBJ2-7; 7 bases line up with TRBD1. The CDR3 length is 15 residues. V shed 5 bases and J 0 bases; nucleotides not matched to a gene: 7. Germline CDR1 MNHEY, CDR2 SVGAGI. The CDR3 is CASSRDSYPSYEQYF. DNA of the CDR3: TGTGCCAGCAGTCGGGACAGCTACCCCTCCTACGAGCAGTACTTC.

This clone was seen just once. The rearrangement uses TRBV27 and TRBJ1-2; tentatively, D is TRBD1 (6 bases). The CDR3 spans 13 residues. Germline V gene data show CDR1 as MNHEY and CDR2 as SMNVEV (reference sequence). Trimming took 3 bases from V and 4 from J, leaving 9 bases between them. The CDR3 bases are TGTGCCAGCAGTTTGACAGGATCCTATGGCTACACCTTC. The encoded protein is CASSLTGSYGYTF.

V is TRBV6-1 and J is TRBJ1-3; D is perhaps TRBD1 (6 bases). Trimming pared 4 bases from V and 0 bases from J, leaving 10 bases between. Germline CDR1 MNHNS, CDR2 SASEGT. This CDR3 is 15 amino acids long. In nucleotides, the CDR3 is TGTGCCAGCAGTGGGGGGCAGAACTCTGGAAACACCATATATTTT. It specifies CASSGGQNSGNTIYF.

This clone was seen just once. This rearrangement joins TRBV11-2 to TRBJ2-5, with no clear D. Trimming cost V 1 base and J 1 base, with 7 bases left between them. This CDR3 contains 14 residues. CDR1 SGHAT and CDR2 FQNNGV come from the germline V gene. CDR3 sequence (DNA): TGTGCCAGCAGCTTAGGGGCCTTCCAAGAGACCCAGTACTTC. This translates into CASSLGAFQETQYF.